Following are 30 T cell receptor beta chains from one sample sequenced in a study of Ad26.COV2.S vaccination and SARS-CoV-2 variants. As to treatment: some 19 received Ad26.COV2.S at low or high dose, single or two shots; about 5 received placebo; per-sample allocation not given. It was on day 63 after the first vaccine or placebo injection that samples were taken. Assay: immunoSEQ multiplex PCR; the TCRdb copy retains only in-frame clones and omits some. Counted here are roughly 390,000 clones, more than 85% occurring once; the ten biggest clones make up roughly 3.5%. The sequencing used peripheral blood, collected in a trial of Ad26.COV2.S vaccine versus placebo. The receptors come from a person between 18 and 60 years old who received the Ad26.COV2.S COVID-19 vaccine or a placebo.

The CDR3 DNA reads TGTGCCAGCAGGTCCCCAGTAGCCCAGCATTTT. Amino acids: CASRSPVAQHF. The chain is built from TRBV7-9 and TRBJ1-5; D is ambiguous. The CDR3 is made up of 11 amino acids. Germline CDR1 is SEHNR and CDR2 is FQNEAQ (reference sequence). The ends were cut back, 6 bases at V and 11 bases at J, with 11 bases in the middle.

The V call is TRBV10-1, the J call TRBJ2-5; TRBD2 matches at 15 bases. Germline V CDR1 and CDR2: WNHNN, SYGVQD (reference sequence). J was trimmed by 4 bases and V by 2 bases; bases with no gene match: 5. This CDR3 has 17 residues. The CDR3 DNA reads as TGCGCCAGCAGTGAGACCGGGACTAGCGGGGGGTCAGAGACCCAGTACTTC. Residues: CASSETGTSGGSETQYF.

This clone came up once. The V call is TRBV7-9, the J call TRBJ2-1, with D possibly called TRBD1 or TRBD2 (5 bases each). V gave up 3 bases and J gave up 4 bases, with 13 bases separating them. The CDR3 is made up of 15 amino acids. Germline loops: CDR1 SEHNR, CDR2 FQNEAQ (reference sequence). The CDR3 loop reads CASSLRWGKYNEQFF. The CDR3 DNA sequence: TGTGCCAGCAGCTTGCGGTGGGGGAAGTACAATGAGCAGTTCTTC.

In this sample, this clone turned up once. The chain has TRBV7-9 and TRBJ1-2; tentatively, D is TRBD1 (6 bases). V lost 4 bases to trimming and J lost 3 bases, with 24 bases between them. Germline V CDR1 and CDR2: SEHNR, FQNEAQ (reference sequence). This CDR3 region has 18 residues. The CDR3 nucleotides are TGTGCCAGCAGCTCACGGGCCCCCCGCACTGGACAGTACTATGGCTACACCTTC. Translating gives CASSSRAPRTGQYYGYTF.

This clone was observed once. The chain has TRBV27 and TRBJ2-7; tentatively, D is TRBD1 or TRBD2 (5 bases each). The CDR3 sequence is 13 residues long. V lost 4 bases to trimming and J lost 6 bases, with 13 bases between them. CDR1 and CDR2 from the germline V gene are MNHEY and SMNVEV (reference sequence). CDR3 loop: CASSSGAPFEQYF. In nucleotides, the CDR3 is TGTGCCAGCAGTTCCGGGGCCCCTTTCGAGCAGTACTTC.

The rearrangement links TRBV24-1 to TRBJ2-3; 7 bases agree with TRBD1. V lost 6 bases, J lost 4 bases, and 9 bases stayed unmatched. The CDR3 runs 15 residues. CDR1 is KGHDR, CDR2 SFDVKD, per germline. CDR3 sequence (DNA): TGTGCCACCAGTTGGACAGGCCGGGACCCAGATACGCAGTATTTT. This encodes CATSWTGRDPDTQYF.

The V gene is TRBV7-9, the J gene TRBJ1-2; 7 nucleotides line up with TRBD1. Germline-derived CDR1 and CDR2 are SEHNR and FQNEAQ (reference sequence). This CDR3 comprises 14 residues. Trimming took 6 bases from V and 0 from J; bases not matched to a gene: 4. CDR3 coding DNA: TGTGCCAGCAGAGGGACAGCAACTAACTATGGCTACACCTTC. Residues: CASRGTATNYGYTF. Filled out from reference TRBV7-9 and TRBJ1-2, the complete variable domain reads DTGVSQNPRHKITKRGQNVTFRCDPISEHNRLYWYRQTLGQGPEFLTYFQNEAQLEKSRLLSDRFSAERPKGSFSTLEIQRTEQGDSAMYLCASRGTATNYGYTFGSGTRLTVV.

V is TRBV27 and J is TRBJ1-1; 8 positions match TRBD1. The germline CDR1 and CDR2 sequences are MNHEY and SMNVEV (reference sequence). This CDR3 region has 16 residues. With V trimmed by 4 bases and J by 9 bases, 16 bases remained unmatched. DNA of the CDR3: TGTGCCAGCAGTTCCACGTCCCCCCCAGGGGGCGTGAAAGCTTTCTTT. It specifies CASSSTSPPGGVKAFF.

The rearrangement joins TRBV6-1 to TRBJ2-1, with TRBD2 as a possible D gene (6 bases). Germline CDR1 MNHNS, CDR2 SASEGT. The CDR3 has 13 residues. Trimming shortened V by 2 bases and J by 13 bases, and 15 bases separated the two germline ends. CDR3 region: CASSENFGGGQFF. The DNA of the CDR3 is TGTGCCAGCAGTGAAAATTTCGGGGGAGGACAGTTCTTC.

A single count supports this clone. V and J are TRBV4-1 and TRBJ1-2; 9 positions agree with TRBD1. V shed 5 bases and J 4 bases; nucleotides not matched to a gene: 11. Germline lookup yields CDR1 MGHRA and CDR2 YSYEKL. The CDR3 runs to 16 residues. The CDR3 DNA follows: TGCGCCAGCAGCGAACGGGACAGGGACCCTAGCTATGGCTACACCTTC. It is translated as CASSERDRDPSYGYTF.

This chain connects TRBV14 to TRBJ1-6; no definite D call. Trimming removed 1 base at V and 6 bases at J, with 4 bases between. Germline CDR1 is SGHDN and CDR2 is FVKESK. The CDR3 covers 13 residues. This CDR3 is CASSQVRNSPLHF. The CDR3 nucleotides are TGTGCCAGCAGCCAAGTTCGTAATTCACCCCTCCACTTT.

This chain connects TRBV19 to TRBJ1-5; 7 bases align to TRBD1. The junction had 15 bases not matched to a gene; V was cut back by 6 bases and J by 4 bases. The CDR3 contains 17 residues. The germline V gene has CDR1 LNHDA and CDR2 SQIVND (reference sequence). The chain's CDR3 is CASSNQDGTAFNQPQHF. In nucleotides, the CDR3 is TGTGCCAGTAGCAACCAGGATGGGACAGCCTTTAATCAGCCCCAGCATTTT.

The rearrangement joins TRBV7-2 to TRBJ2-1, with TRBD1 as a possible D gene (5 bases). Germline values: CDR1 SGHTA, CDR2 FQGNSA. CDR3 size: 13 residues. The germline V and J ends were trimmed by 5 bases and 4 bases, with 9 bases remaining between them. In DNA, the CDR3 is TGTGCCAGCAGCCTCGACAGATACAATGAGCAGTTCTTC. Protein: CASSLDRYNEQFF.

This rearrangement joins TRBV6-5 to TRBJ1-5; 10 bases fit TRBD1. CDR3 length: 15 residues. J was trimmed by 5 bases and V by 6 bases; bases with no gene match: 7. Looked up from germline, CDR1 is MNHEY and CDR2 is SVGAGI. CDR3 sequence reads: CASSLTGGHDQPQHF. In nucleotides, the CDR3 is TGTGCCAGCAGCCTGACAGGGGGCCATGATCAGCCCCAGCATTTT.

This chain joins TRBV10-3 and TRBJ2-1, with TRBD2 matching over 13 bases. The germline V gene encodes CDR1 ENHRY and CDR2 SYGVKD. V was pared by 4 bases and J by 1 base, with 1 base of the junction left unmatched. The CDR3 has 16 residues. The chain's CDR3 is CAISGTSGGSYNEQFF. As DNA, the CDR3 is TGTGCCATCAGTGGGACTAGCGGGGGATCCTACAATGAGCAGTTCTTC.

The rearrangement joins TRBV2 to TRBJ2-1, with 12 bases identical to TRBD2. V shed 6 bases, J shed 4 bases, and the junction held 7 bases outside the gene matches. Germline V gene sequence: CDR1 SNHLY, CDR2 FYNNEI. The CDR3 consists of 16 residues. The chain's CDR3 is CASRTLAGGRYNEQFF. CDR3 sequence (DNA): TGTGCCAGCAGGACACTAGCGGGGGGTCGATACAATGAGCAGTTCTTC. The full variable domain, in which reference TRBV2 and TRBJ2-1 provide the parts outside the CDR3, is EPEVTQTPSHQVTQMGQEVILRCVPISNHLYFYWYRQILGQKVEFLVSFYNNEISEKSEIFDDQFSVERPDGSNFTLKIRSTKLEDSAMYFCASRTLAGGRYNEQFFGPGTRLTVL.

The rearrangement joins TRBV7-8 to TRBJ2-7, with D perhaps matching TRBD1 (5 bases). The CDR3 is 15 residues long. Germline lookup yields CDR1 SGHVS and CDR2 FQNEAQ. Trimming removed 4 bases at V and 3 bases at J, with 16 bases between. The chain's CDR3 is CASSSSGYIGYEQYF. The CDR3, as DNA: TGTGCCAGCAGCTCTTCAGGGTATATAGGCTACGAGCAGTACTTC.

The V and J genes are TRBV11-2 and TRBJ2-1; D is tentatively TRBD1 or TRBD2 (5 bases each). V lost 5 bases and J lost 0, with 14 bases in between. This CDR3 spans 16 amino acids. Germline lookup yields CDR1 SGHAT and CDR2 FQNNGV. CDR3 residues: CASSPGAASSYNEQFF. CDR3 nucleotide sequence: TGTGCCAGCAGCCCCGGGGCAGCAAGCTCCTACAATGAGCAGTTCTTC.

The chain joins TRBV4-3 to TRBJ1-5; D gene ambiguous. Trimming removed 3 bases at V and 3 bases at J, with 9 bases between. Germline V CDR1 and CDR2: LGHNA, YSLEER. The CDR3 has 14 amino acids. The CDR3 DNA sequence: TGCGCCAGCAGCCAGGGCTCGGTCAATCAGCCCCAGCATTTT. Its protein product is CASSQGSVNQPQHF.

V and J are TRBV7-6 and TRBJ2-5; 7 bases agree with TRBD1. Looked up from germline, CDR1 is SGHVS and CDR2 is FNYEAQ. The CDR3 length is 14 residues. The junction had 3 bases not matched to a gene; V was cut back by 3 bases and J by 2 bases. This chain's CDR3 is CASSLRTGQETQYF. The CDR3 region has the DNA TGTGCCAGCAGCTTGAGGACAGGTCAAGAGACCCAGTACTTC.

The chain uses TRBV6-6 and TRBJ1-5; the D gene is possibly TRBD1 (6 bases). Germline V gene data show CDR1 as MNHNY and CDR2 as SVGAGI (reference sequence). Trimming shortened V by 7 bases and J by 6 bases, and 13 bases separated the two germline ends. This CDR3 is 13 amino acids long. The CDR3 spells CASTGQLGQPQHF. CDR3 bases: TGTGCCAGCACGGGACAACTGGGTCAGCCCCAGCATTTT.

The chain employs TRBV4-1 and TRBJ2-1; D not resolved. The germline V gene has CDR1 MGHRA and CDR2 YSYEKL. V was shortened by 2 bases and J by 7 bases, with 18 bases between the two germline ends. CDR3 size: 16 residues. The CDR3 spells CASSQQPGHSANEQFF. CDR3 nucleotides: TGCGCCAGCAGCCAACAACCGGGCCACTCGGCGAATGAGCAGTTCTTC.

V usage is TRBV6-2 or TRBV6-3 and J usage is TRBJ1-2; D is unresolved. Germline CDR1 and CDR2: MNHEY and SVGEGT. The length of the CDR3 is 14 residues. V dropped 4 bases and J dropped 8 bases, with 17 bases sitting between them. CDR3 amino acids: CASSFDTLLAGYTF. In DNA form, the CDR3 reads TGTGCCAGCAGTTTCGACACCCTCCTGGCGGGCTACACCTTC.

The rearrangement links TRBV29-1 to TRBJ2-3; possibly TRBD2 for D (7 bases). The CDR3 contains 13 residues. From germline, CDR1 is SQVTM and CDR2 ANQGSEA. With 4 bases removed from V and 4 bases from J, the gap between germline ends came to 12 bases. Written as DNA, the CDR3 is TGCAGCGTTGGGGGGGGCCCTCCAGATACGCAGTATTTT. Its protein product is CSVGGGPPDTQYF.

V usage is TRBV29-1 and J usage is TRBJ1-1; a weak D match, TRBD1 (6 bases). Germline assignment: CDR1 SQVTM and CDR2 ANQGSEA. Trimming took off 7 bases at V and 0 bases at J, with 21 bases between the two ends. This CDR3 comprises 16 residues. The chain's CDR3 is CSAPSRGGQVNTEAFF. In DNA form, the CDR3 reads TGCAGCGCACCGAGCCGAGGGGGTCAGGTGAACACTGAAGCTTTCTTT.

The gene calls are TRBV12-3 or TRBV12-4 and TRBJ1-1; D unresolved. The CDR3 sequence is 13 residues long. With 7 bases removed from V and 0 bases from J, the gap between germline ends came to 9 bases. The CDR3 nucleotides are TGTGCCAGCATGGGAGGGATGAACACTGAAGCTTTCTTT. Its translation: CASMGGMNTEAFF.

This chain joins TRBV3-1 (or the pseudogene TRBV3-2) and TRBJ1-1, with 8 bases matching TRBD1. CDR3 length: 14 amino acids. In germline, CDR1 is LGHDT, CDR2 YNNKEL (reference sequence). Losses at the gene ends were 3 bases for V and 11 bases for J; bases not matched to a gene: 11. CDR3 protein: CASSQDPGQGQAFF. CDR3 sequence (DNA): TGTGCCAGCAGCCAGGATCCCGGACAGGGACAGGCTTTCTTT.

The chain links TRBV7-9 to TRBJ1-2, with 10 bases matching TRBD1. The V segment lost 4 bases and the J segment 2 bases; nucleotides outside the gene matches: 7. This CDR3 contains 16 residues. Germline lookup yields CDR1 SEHNR and CDR2 FQNEAQ (reference sequence). The CDR3 DNA reads as TGTGCCAGCAGCTCCGACCCGGGACAGGGGAACTATGGCTACACCTTC. Encoded protein: CASSSDPGQGNYGYTF.

This clone came up once. The chain uses TRBV10-3 and TRBJ2-5; a weak D match, TRBD2 (5 bases). The V and J ends lost 5 bases and 10 bases respectively, with 14 bases between them. The germline gives CDR1 ENHRY, CDR2 SYGVKD. This CDR3 has 12 amino acids. The CDR3 DNA is TGTGCCATCAGTCTAGCAGGTCATGACCAGTACTTC. Amino acid sequence: CAISLAGHDQYF.

This chain connects TRBV3-1 (or the pseudogene TRBV3-2) to TRBJ1-3; 7 bases align to TRBD1. Germline CDR1 is LGHDT and CDR2 is YNNKEL (reference sequence). The CDR3 has 13 residues. Germline trimming cut 4 bases from V and 6 bases from J; bases unmatched to any gene: 3. CDR3 loop: CASSPGQENTIYF. The CDR3 nucleotides are TGTGCCAGCAGCCCCGGACAGGAAAACACCATATATTTT.